This T cell receptor (beta chain) appears in the sequencing data of a study of shared clonotypes between healthy human individuals. Study-wide results and limits: Apart from blood, nothing was sampled; tissue repertoires likely differ. A limitation of the genetic and exposure-history diversity represented arose from few donors.

Only Caucasian adults living in Nashville, Tennessee made up the donor group. V was trimmed by 7 bases and J by 1 base, leaving 11 bases between them. CDR1 is SGHRS and CDR2 is YFSETQ in the germline V gene. The CDR3 runs to 13 residues. Here immunoSEQ multiplex PCR was the method, and the copy in TCRdb shows in-frame clones only, minus some. In the table there are under 650,000 clones, 95% to 97% of which are singletons. In its sample, this clone was seen once. Its antigen is currently unknown. The sequenced sample was naive CD4+ T cells sorted from blood. Subset indicated: CD45RA+ positively selected. This TCR was sampled from a woman aged 25 to 39 in good health. This chain links TRBV5-1 with TRBJ1-1; D not certain. CDR3 sequence (DNA): TGCGCCAGCCAACTACTCGCGAACACTGAAGCTTTCTTT. Its translation is CASQLLANTEAFF.